This is a list of T cell receptor beta chains from one sample in a study of T-cell reconstitution after alpha-beta-depleted transplantation in children. TCRdb reprocessed the PCR reads via MiXCR and lists one record per CDR3 protein. Of some 280,000 distinct CDR3 sequences listed, more than 8% are singletons. The sequencing used PBMCs from the stem cell graft donor, collected from the stem cell graft. The source is a human donor who donated a stem cell graft to a child with SCID. Both conserved end residues are part of each CDR3. D genes are given only for firm matches. The size field is filled for only some rows; it gives once, few, many or a size class.

.	TRBV5-1	TRBJ2-1	TRBD1	TGCGCCAGCAGCAGCCTCCAGGGGGTCGATGAGCAGTTCTTC	CASSSLQGVDEQFF
few	TRBV6-5	TRBJ2-7	.	TGTGCCAGCAGTTACGTCAGGGGTGATTCCTACGAGCAGTACTTC	CASSYVRGDSYEQYF
few	TRBV7-9	TRBJ2-7	.	TGTGCCAGCAGCTTATCGACAAACTTCTACGAGCAGTACTTC	CASSLSTNFYEQYF
many	TRBV20-1	TRBJ2-1	.	TGCAGTGCTACCCGGTTAAACAATGAGCAGTTCTTC	CSATRLNNEQFF
few	TRBV6-6	TRBJ2-2	TRBD1	TGTGCCAGCAGGCGACAGGGGTTCGGGGAGCTGTTTTTT	CASRRQGFGELFF
few	TRBV10-3	TRBJ2-3	.	TGTGCCATCAGCAACAGGGAGGAAGGGCTTGATACGCAGTATTTT	CAISNREEGLDTQYF
.	TRBV20-1	TRBJ2-5	TRBD2	TGCAGTGCTATATCCGGGACTAGTAAAGAGACCCAGTACTTC	CSAISGTSKETQYF
few	TRBV6-2/TRBV6-3	TRBJ2-3	.	TGTGCCAGCAGTTACGTGGGGCTAGCGACAGATACGCAGTATTTT	CASSYVGLATDTQYF
.	TRBV5-1	TRBJ2-1	TRBD2	TGCGCCAGCAGCTTGAGGCTAGCGGGGGGAAGTGAGCAGTTCTTC	CASSLRLAGGSEQFF
many	TRBV28	TRBJ2-7	.	TGTGCCAGCAGTTTAGCCGGAATTGGGTCGACCGACGAGCAGTACTTC	CASSLAGIGSTDEQYF
.	TRBV7-3	TRBJ2-3	.	TGTGCCAGCAGCCAGGGTCCGGGGTACGGAGATACGCAGTATTTT	CASSQGPGYGDTQYF
.	TRBV6-1	TRBJ2-7	TRBD2	TGTGCCACCGAGGGGACTAGCGGGGTAACCTACGAGCAGTACTTC	CATEGTSGVTYEQYF
many	TRBV7-9	TRBJ2-2	TRBD1	TGTGCCAGCAGCTTCGACAGGGGGCGAACCGGGGAGCTGTTTTTT	CASSFDRGRTGELFF
.	TRBV7-2	TRBJ2-2	TRBD2	TGTGCCAGTGGGACTAGCCACAACACCGGGGAGCTGTTTTTT	CASGTSHNTGELFF
many	TRBV3-1	TRBJ2-3	.	TGTGCCAGCAGCCATCGGCGGGCTACTAAGGGACTCAAGTGCACAGATACGCAGTATTTT	CASSHRRATKGLKCTDTQYF
many	TRBV6-1	TRBJ2-5	.	TGTGCCAGCAATCGCGGTGCTCAAGAGACCCAGTACTTC	CASNRGAQETQYF
.	TRBV20-1	TRBJ1-1	.	TGCAGTGCTAGAGAAACACAGGGTGGGCTCACTGAAGCTTTCTTT	CSARETQGGLTEAFF
.	TRBV10-3	TRBJ1-5	.	TGTACCTTCAGTTTAACCCCCTCCTCGGCCCGTGGCAGTCAGCCCCAGCATTTT	CTFSLTPSSARGSQPQHF
.	TRBV7-9	TRBJ2-7	.	TGTGCCAGCAGCGTTGAACAGGAGGCCTACGAGCAGTACTTC	CASSVEQEAYEQYF
.	TRBV15	TRBJ2-2	.	TGTGCCACCAGCGTACAGGGTTTAGGTAGCACCGGGGAGCTGTTTTTT	CATSVQGLGSTGELFF
few	TRBV11-1	TRBJ1-3	TRBD1	TGTGCCAGCAGCTCCCAAAGGACAGGGCTACACTCTGGAAACACCATATATTTT	CASSSQRTGLHSGNTIYF
few	TRBV5-5	TRBJ2-3	.	TGTGCCAGCCGATCCACGGGGGCGCTGATAGATACGCAGTATTTT	CASRSTGALIDTQYF
few	TRBV7-2	TRBJ2-1	.	TGTGCCAGCAGAGGCGAGGGTAGCTCCTACAATGAGCAGTTCTTC	CASRGEGSSYNEQFF
few	TRBV7-2	TRBJ1-1	.	TGTGCCAGCAGCTTATGGGGGGGTGGGGAAGCTTTCTTT	CASSLWGGGEAFF
few	TRBV12-3/TRBV12-4	TRBJ1-2	.	TGTGCCAGCAGCCATTGGTCGGTGAATGGCTACACCTTC	CASSHWSVNGYTF
many	TRBV20-1	TRBJ2-3	TRBD2	TGCAGTGCCAGATTAGCGGGGAGCACAGATACGCAGTATTTT	CSARLAGSTDTQYF
.	TRBV5-4	TRBJ2-2	TRBD1	TGTGCCAGCAGCTTGGCCCCGAGGACAGGGATTGGGAACACCGGGGAGCTGTTTTTT	CASSLAPRTGIGNTGELFF
few	TRBV5-1	TRBJ2-4	.	TGCGCCAGCAGCTTGACCGGCGAGTCTATCACCAAAAACATTCAGTACTTC	CASSLTGESITKNIQYF
.	TRBV20-1	TRBJ2-3	TRBD2	TGCAGTGTCACCGGGACTAGGCTGACAGATACGCAGTATTTT	CSVTGTRLTDTQYF
many	TRBV7-8	TRBJ1-2	.	TGTGCCACCACGCCGGTGTATGGCTACACCTTC	CATTPVYGYTF
few	TRBV5-1	TRBJ2-2	TRBD1	TGCGCCAGCCAGACAGGGGGGTCCGGGGAGCTGTTTTTT	CASQTGGSGELFF
few	TRBV5-1	TRBJ2-7	.	TGCGCCAGCCGAATAGGGGTTGACTCCTACGAGCAGTACTTC	CASRIGVDSYEQYF
.	TRBV29-1	TRBJ2-3	TRBD2	TGCAGCGTTCTCAGATCAGCGGGGGGCCTCACAGATACGCAGTATTTT	CSVLRSAGGLTDTQYF
.	TRBV5-1	TRBJ1-4	.	TGCGCCAGCAGCAAGACCGACCCAACTAATGAAAAACTGTTTTTT	CASSKTDPTNEKLFF
few	TRBV18	TRBJ1-2	.	TGTGCCAGCTCAATAGACGGACTCTATGGCTACACCTTC	CASSIDGLYGYTF
few	TRBV25-1	TRBJ2-5	.	TGTGCCAGCAGTGAATGGGGCGTGGAGACCCAGTACTTC	CASSEWGVETQYF
.	TRBV7-9	TRBJ2-3	TRBD2	TGTGCCAGCAGCCCGGGACTAGCGACACCCACAGATACGCAGTATTTT	CASSPGLATPTDTQYF
.	TRBV5-5	TRBJ1-5	.	TGTGCCAGCAGCTTGGGGGAACTGGTTAATCGTCAGCCCCAGCATTTT	CASSLGELVNRQPQHF
.	TRBV5-1	TRBJ2-3	.	TGCGCCAGCAGCTTTGGCCTTATGGGATTGGGAGATACGCAGTATTTT	CASSFGLMGLGDTQYF
.	TRBV27	TRBJ2-1	.	TGTGCCAGCAGTTTTTTCGGGGACAACTACAATGAGCAGTTCTTC	CASSFFGDNYNEQFF